These 11 T cell receptor beta chains share one sample of origin, sequenced in a study of blood T cell repertoires in COVID-19. TCRdb keeps only in-frame clones here, not all; method: immunoSEQ multiplex PCR. The sample shows roughly 100,000 clones, around 85% of them seen only once. The sample consisted of peripheral blood. The source of these receptors is an elderly woman with active or convalescent COVID-19.

The chain couples TRBV5-4 to TRBJ2-7, with D possibly matching TRBD2 (6 bases). With 0 bases removed from V and 6 bases from J, the gap between germline ends came to 16 bases. Germline lookup yields CDR1 SGHNT and CDR2 YYREEE (reference sequence). This CDR3 has 15 residues. This CDR3 is CASSLVGGKAGEQYF. The CDR3 DNA reads TGTGCCAGCAGCTTGGTTGGGGGAAAAGCGGGCGAGCAGTACTTC.

This chain joins TRBV20-1 and TRBJ2-3, with D hard to call. The germline V and J ends were trimmed by 2 bases and 5 bases, with 2 bases remaining between them. CDR3 size: 10 residues. The germline V gene encodes CDR1 DFQATT and CDR2 SNEGSKA (reference sequence). This chain's CDR3 is CSARQDTQYF. Here the CDR3 DNA reads TGCAGTGCTAGACAAGATACGCAGTATTTT.

The J gene is TRBJ2-7, the V gene TRBV2; D might be TRBD2 (6 bases). The CDR3 is made up of 15 amino acids. V was cut by 6 bases and J by 3 bases, with 18 bases left in between. Germline CDR1 reads SNHLY; CDR2 reads FYNNEI. CDR3 sequence: CASSATVTSRYEQYF. In DNA, the CDR3 is TGTGCCAGCAGCGCCACAGTCACTAGCCGCTACGAGCAGTACTTC.

This clone occurred a few times. The rearrangement links TRBV6-1 to TRBJ1-1, with unresolved D. The germline CDR1 and CDR2 sequences are MNHNS and SASEGT. V lost 2 bases and J lost 0, with 4 bases in between. This CDR3 is 13 amino acids long. DNA for the CDR3: TGTGCCAGCAGTGAAACTGTGAACACTGAAGCTTTCTTT. This translates into CASSETVNTEAFF.

This chain uses TRBV5-1 with TRBJ2-1; 7 bases align to TRBD2. Germline V CDR1 and CDR2: SGHRS, YFSETQ. V was pared by 1 base and J by 3 bases, with 4 bases of the junction left unmatched. CDR3 size: 15 residues. The CDR3 DNA sequence: TGCGCCAGCAGCTTGTCCAGCGGGGACTACAATGAGCAGTTCTTC. This codes for CASSLSSGDYNEQFF. Filled out from reference TRBV5-1 and TRBJ2-1, the complete variable domain reads KAGVTQTPRYLIKTRGQQVTLSCSPISGHRSVSWYQQTPGQGLQFLFEYFSETQRNKGNFPGRFSGRQFSNSRSEMNVSTLELGDSALYLCASSLSSGDYNEQFFGPGTRLTVL.

This clone came up a few times. This chain joins TRBV28 and TRBJ1-2; D is perhaps TRBD1 (5 bases). Germline-derived CDR1 and CDR2 are MDHEN and SYDVKM. CDR3 size: 16 residues. The ends were cut back, 6 bases at V and 5 bases at J, with 22 bases in the middle. The CDR3 DNA reads TGTGCCAGCAGCTCAGAAAGACGGGGGTATCAATATGGCTACACCTTC. Translated: CASSSERRGYQYGYTF.

The V call is TRBV6-5, the J call TRBJ2-3, with 7 bases that match TRBD1. CDR3 length: 15 amino acids. V shed 5 bases and J 4 bases; nucleotides not matched to a gene: 9. CDR1 and CDR2 from the germline V gene are MNHEY and SVGAGI. CDR3 residues: CASSPLGGRADTQYF. CDR3 nucleotide sequence: TGTGCCAGCAGTCCCCTAGGGGGCCGGGCAGATACGCAGTATTTT.

The CDR3 bases are TGTGCCAGCAGCCTCCGACAGAGACCGCGATCACCCCTCCACTTT. It encodes CASSLRQRPRSPLHF. The genes are TRBV5-8 and TRBJ1-6; tentative D call: TRBD1 (5 bases). Trimming left V 4 bases short and J 10 bases short, with 18 bases between. The CDR3 consists of 15 residues. Germline CDR1 SGHTS, CDR2 YDEGEE.

This chain joins TRBV6-5 and TRBJ2-7; no definite D call. Germline lookup yields CDR1 MNHEY and CDR2 SVGAGI. This CDR3 has 14 residues. The V end lost 6 bases, the J end lost 8 bases, and 20 bases lay between the germline ends. The CDR3 DNA is TGTGCCAGCAGACGACTGGCCCTCGAGTTGAAGCAGTACTTC. Its translation is CASRRLALELKQYF.

The V call is TRBV2, the J call TRBJ1-1; D gene ambiguous. The V gene lost 2 bases and the J gene lost 8 bases, with 12 bases spanning the gap. Germline CDR1 SNHLY, CDR2 FYNNEI. CDR3 length: 13 amino acids. The CDR3 DNA reads TGTGCCAGCAGTGAACGGAGGATTCGGGAAGCTTTCTTT. It yields the protein CASSERRIREAFF.

The chain carries TRBV7-2 and TRBJ2-5, with TRBD2 matching 9 bases. After removal of 4 bases from V and 5 bases from J, the junction contained 8 bases not matched to a gene. CDR3 length: 15 residues. The germline gives CDR1 SGHTA, CDR2 FQGNSA. CDR3 region: CASSSLAGGQETQYF. The CDR3 region has the DNA TGTGCCAGCAGCTCTCTGGCGGGGGGGCAGGAGACCCAGTACTTC.